This is a list of T cell receptor beta chains from one sample in a study. TCRdb reprocessed the RT-PCR reads with MiXCR, giving one entry per CDR3 protein. The sample contains hundreds of thousands of distinct CDR3 sequences, over 12% of which appear only once. Sequencing was carried out using memory CD4+ T cells from blood. Source of these receptors: a female donor in good health, serving as a healthy control. The CDR3 runs from the conserved cysteine through the conserved F or W. The D gene is left open where the match is weak. Clone size, where shown, is once, few, many, or a class for clones that have expanded.

>TRBJ2-1|TRBV12-3/TRBV12-4|NA|TRBD2
TGTGCCAGCACGGTTTTTCTAGCGGGTGTACCTGAGCAGTTCTTC
CASTVFLAGVPEQFF
>TRBJ2-5|TRBV5-1|few|TRBD2
TGCGCCAGCAGCTTGGACGGACTAGCGGGAGGGGGTACCCAGTACTTC
CASSLDGLAGGGTQYF
>TRBJ2-7|TRBV6-2/TRBV6-3|NA|NA
TGTGCCAGCAGTTTTGGGATCCGAATAGACGAGCAGTACTTC
CASSFGIRIDEQYF
>TRBJ2-5|TRBV2|NA|NA
TGTGCCAGCAGTGAACGGGAGCGAGAGACCCAGTACTTC
CASSERERETQYF
>TRBJ2-1|TRBV6-1|NA|TRBD2
TGTGCCAGCAGTCCCGGGACTAGCTTCGATGAGCAGTTCTTC
CASSPGTSFDEQFF
>TRBJ1-1|TRBV7-2|NA|TRBD1
TGTGCCAGCAGCCCCGACAGGGGGAGCACTGAAGCTTTCTTT
CASSPDRGSTEAFF
>TRBJ1-3|TRBV7-7|many|NA
TGTGCTAGCAGCCCTACCGTCGCTGGAAACGCCATATATTTT
CASSPTVAGNAIYF
>TRBJ1-4|TRBV6-5|many|NA
TGTGCCAGCAGGAGTATGGGTGAAAAACTGTTTTTT
CASRSMGEKLFF
>TRBJ1-1|TRBV5-1|many|TRBD1
TGCGCCAGCAGCCCAACGACAGGGGGGAACACTGAAGCTTTCTTT
CASSPTTGGNTEAFF
>TRBJ2-2|TRBV5-1|NA|NA
TGCGCCAGCAGCCCCTCGCTTGCCCTAGTTGGGGACACCGGGGAGCTGTTTTTT
CASSPSLALVGDTGELFF
>TRBJ2-2|TRBV7-2|NA|NA
TGTGCCAGCAGCCCCCAGGCCCTAGTTAACACCGGGGAGCTGTTTTTT
CASSPQALVNTGELFF
>TRBJ1-1|TRBV7-2|few|NA
TGTGCCAGCAGCTTATTCCTGGCCCAGAACACTGAAGCTTTCTTT
CASSLFLAQNTEAFF
>TRBJ1-2|TRBV29-1|many|NA
TGCAGCGTCCAACCTAACTACCGGGATCCGATACCTCTCTATGGCTACACCTTC
CSVQPNYRDPIPLYGYTF
>TRBJ1-1|TRBV6-5|few|TRBD1
TGTGCCAGCAGTTACTCCTCCCACAGGGGATTGAACACTGAAGCTTTCTTT
CASSYSSHRGLNTEAFF
>TRBJ1-2|TRBV7-2|few|NA
TGTGCCAGCAGCTTAGCCAGGCGAACTAACTATGGCTACACCTTC
CASSLARRTNYGYTF
>TRBJ1-1|TRBV7-2|many|NA
TGTGCCAGCAGCTTAGTGGGGACGGCTGAAGCTTTCTTT
CASSLVGTAEAFF
>TRBJ1-5|TRBV27|few|NA
TGTGCCAGCAGTTTCGGACAAGCCAATCAGCCCCAGCATTTT
CASSFGQANQPQHF
>TRBJ2-3|TRBV2|few|NA
TGTGCCAGCGATAGGACAGAGATCACAGATACGCAGTATTTT
CASDRTEITDTQYF
>TRBJ2-7|TRBV19|few|NA
TGTGCCAGTAGTCCAACGACAGGTTACGAGCAGTACTTC
CASSPTTGYEQYF
>TRBJ1-1|TRBV10-3|few|NA
TGTGCCATCAGTGAGACCGGCCGGGACACTGAAGCTTTCTTT
CAISETGRDTEAFF
>TRBJ1-2|TRBV2|few|NA
TGTGCCAGCAGTGAAGGGGCTAACTATGGCTACACCTTC
CASSEGANYGYTF
>TRBJ1-5|TRBV6-1|NA|TRBD1
TGTGCCAGCAGGAACACAGGGGGCGCGGGCAATCAGCCCCAGCATTTT
CASRNTGGAGNQPQHF
>TRBJ2-5|TRBV6-5|many|NA
TGTGCCAGCAGTTACTCGATTACAGGAAGGCAAGAGACCCAGTACTTC
CASSYSITGRQETQYF
>TRBJ2-2|TRBV11-2|NA|NA
TGTGCCAGCAGCTTAGAGAGGAACGTCGGGGAGCTGTTTTTT
CASSLERNVGELFF
>TRBJ2-1|TRBV6-2/TRBV6-3|NA|NA
TGTGCCAGCAGTCCCGGGTGGCAGAATGCCCCCTCCTACAATGAGCAGTTCTTC
CASSPGWQNAPSYNEQFF
>TRBJ2-1|TRBV20-1|many|NA
TGCAGTGCTAGCGACGCGACCAATGAGCAGTTCTTC
CSASDATNEQFF
>TRBJ2-1|TRBV7-9|NA|TRBD2
TGTGCCAGCAGCTTCTCCCTCGCTAGCGGGGTCTACAATGAGCAGTTCTTC
CASSFSLASGVYNEQFF
>TRBJ1-1|TRBV29-1|NA|TRBD1
TGCAGCGTTGGGACAGGGGCCGGGACTGAAGCTTTCTTT
CSVGTGAGTEAFF
>TRBJ2-1|TRBV6-2/TRBV6-3|many|TRBD2
TGTGCCAGCAGTTACGCGGGAGGGTCCGGCAATGAGCAGTTCTTC
CASSYAGGSGNEQFF
>TRBJ2-7|TRBV30|NA|NA
TGTGCCTGGAGTGCTGGATATCAGGGGGAGCAGTACTTC
CAWSAGYQGEQYF
>TRBJ2-1|TRBV20-1|few|NA
TGCAGTGCTCCGGACCGTCTAATTGAGCAGTTCTTC
CSAPDRLIEQFF
>TRBJ1-2|TRBV19|NA|NA
TGTGCCAGTAGTCTCCTGGAGGGTGGCTACACCTTC
CASSLLEGGYTF
>TRBJ2-1|TRBV6-2/TRBV6-3|few|TRBD2
TGTGCCAGCAGTCCCGGGACTAGCGCGATCAATGAGCAGTTCTTC
CASSPGTSAINEQFF
>TRBJ1-2|TRBV15|many|NA
TGTGCCACCAGCAGAGATAGGGAGCAGGGCGGTGGCTACACCTTC
CATSRDREQGGGYTF
>TRBJ2-2|TRBV29-1|NA|TRBD1
TGCAGCGTTGGAGCGAAGGACAGGGCCAACACCGGGGAGCTGTTTTTT
CSVGAKDRANTGELFF
>TRBJ1-4|TRBV6-2/TRBV6-3|few|NA
TGTGCCAGCAGCCCCGGCGGTCGCGGTGAAAAACTGTTTTTT
CASSPGGRGEKLFF
>TRBJ2-7|TRBV6-2/TRBV6-3|many|NA
TGTGCCAGCTTTTCGACAGGCTCCTACGAGCAGTACTTC
CASFSTGSYEQYF
>TRBJ2-1|TRBV7-2|many|TRBD2
TGTGCCAGCAGCTCCCGACTAGCATACAGCAATGAGCAGTTCTTC
CASSSRLAYSNEQFF
>TRBJ1-6|TRBV9|many|NA
TGTGCCAGCAGCGTGGCTCAGAATTCACCCCTCCACTTT
CASSVAQNSPLHF
>TRBJ1-2|TRBV20-1|NA|TRBD1
TGCAGTGCTAGAGAGACCGGGACAGGGGTCTCCTATGGCTACACCTTC
CSARETGTGVSYGYTF
>TRBJ2-3|TRBV4-3|many|TRBD2
TGCGCCAGCAGCCAAGCGGGGGGGCCAGATACGCAGTATTTT
CASSQAGGPDTQYF
>TRBJ2-1|TRBV4-2|NA|TRBD2
TGTGCCAGCAGCCAAGCGACGACTAGCGGAGTTGGCTCCTACAATGAGCAGTTCTTC
CASSQATTSGVGSYNEQFF
>TRBJ2-7|TRBV28|few|TRBD1
TGTGCCAGCAGTTTGGGCACAGGGGGAACCTACGAGCAGTACTTC
CASSLGTGGTYEQYF
>TRBJ2-7|TRBV5-1|few|NA
TGCGCCAGCAGGCGGGGCAGCTTATACGAGCAGTACTTC
CASRRGSLYEQYF
>TRBJ2-1|TRBV7-2|NA|TRBD2
TGTGCCAGCAGCTTAGCATCACTAGCGGGCCTGGGTAATGAGCAGTTCTTC
CASSLASLAGLGNEQFF
>TRBJ2-6|TRBV18|NA|NA
TGTGCCAGCTCACCCTTTGCAGGCTCTGGGGCCAACGTCCTGACTTTC
CASSPFAGSGANVLTF